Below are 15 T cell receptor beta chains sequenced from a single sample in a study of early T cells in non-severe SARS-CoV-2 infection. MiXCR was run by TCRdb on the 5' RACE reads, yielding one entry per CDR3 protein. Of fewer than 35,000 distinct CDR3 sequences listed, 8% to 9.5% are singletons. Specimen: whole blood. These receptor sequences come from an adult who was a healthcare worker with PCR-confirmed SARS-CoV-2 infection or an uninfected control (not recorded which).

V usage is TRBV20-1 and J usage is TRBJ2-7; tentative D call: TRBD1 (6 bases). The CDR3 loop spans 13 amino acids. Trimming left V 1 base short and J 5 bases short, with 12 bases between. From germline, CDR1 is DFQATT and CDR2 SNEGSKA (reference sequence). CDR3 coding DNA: TGCAGTGCTAGAGGGGGGCCTGTGGACGAGCAGTACTTC. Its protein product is CSARGGPVDEQYF.

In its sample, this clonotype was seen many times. The DNA for the CDR3 is TGCAGTGCCTCGCAAGGCGGGGGTAGCGGTGAAAAACTGTTTTTT. This encodes CSASQGGGSGEKLFF. The rearrangement joins TRBV20-1 to TRBJ1-4; D may be TRBD1 (5 bases). V lost 6 bases and J lost 7, with 21 bases in between. Per germline, CDR1 DFQATT and CDR2 SNEGSKA (reference sequence). This CDR3 is built from 15 residues.

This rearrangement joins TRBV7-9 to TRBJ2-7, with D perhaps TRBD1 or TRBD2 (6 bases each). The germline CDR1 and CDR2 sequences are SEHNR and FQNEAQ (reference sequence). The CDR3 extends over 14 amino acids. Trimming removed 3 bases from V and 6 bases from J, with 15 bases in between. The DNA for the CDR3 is TGTGCCAGCAGCTTGACAGGCGGGGCGGCCGAGCAGTACTTC. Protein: CASSLTGGAAEQYF.

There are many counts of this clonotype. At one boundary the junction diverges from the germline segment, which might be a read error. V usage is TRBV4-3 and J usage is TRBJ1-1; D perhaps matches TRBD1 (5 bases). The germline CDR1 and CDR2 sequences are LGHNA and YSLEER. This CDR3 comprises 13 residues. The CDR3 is CASSQGENTEVFF. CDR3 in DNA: TGCGCCAGCAGCCAGGGGGAGAACACTGAAGTTTTCTTT.

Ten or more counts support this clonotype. CDR3: CASSLDPAGSWDEQFF. CDR3 in DNA: TGTGCCAGCAGCTTAGATCCCGCGGGCTCTTGGGATGAGCAGTTCTTC. V and J are TRBV11-2 and TRBJ2-1; perhaps TRBD2 as D (5 bases). Trimming cost V 0 bases and J 8 bases, with 17 bases left between them. In germline, CDR1 is SGHAT, CDR2 FQNNGV. The CDR3 has 16 amino acids.

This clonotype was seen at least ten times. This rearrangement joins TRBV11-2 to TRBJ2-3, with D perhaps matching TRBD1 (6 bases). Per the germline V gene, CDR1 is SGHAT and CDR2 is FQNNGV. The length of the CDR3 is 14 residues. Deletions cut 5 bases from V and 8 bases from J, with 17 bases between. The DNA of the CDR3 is TGTGCCAGCAGCCCCGGGACGACCAGGGGTACGCAGTATTTT. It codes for CASSPGTTRGTQYF.

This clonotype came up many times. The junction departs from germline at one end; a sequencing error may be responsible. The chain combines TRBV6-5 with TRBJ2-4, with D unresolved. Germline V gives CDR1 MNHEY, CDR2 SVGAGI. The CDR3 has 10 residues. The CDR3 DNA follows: TGTGCCTGTTACGGGCCACCCTGGAGCTTC. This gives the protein CACYGPPWSF.

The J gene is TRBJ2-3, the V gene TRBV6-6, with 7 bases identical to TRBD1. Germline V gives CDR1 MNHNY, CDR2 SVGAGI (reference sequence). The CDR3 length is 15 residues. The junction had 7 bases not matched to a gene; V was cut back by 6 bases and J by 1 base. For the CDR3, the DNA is TGTGCCAGCAGGGAACCTCAGGGGGGCACAGATACGCAGTATTTT. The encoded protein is CASREPQGGTDTQYF.

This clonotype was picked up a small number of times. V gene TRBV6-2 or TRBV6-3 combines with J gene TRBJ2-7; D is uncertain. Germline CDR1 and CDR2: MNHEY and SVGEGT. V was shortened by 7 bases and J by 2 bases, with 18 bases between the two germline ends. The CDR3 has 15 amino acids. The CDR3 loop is CASTKSTGRTYEQYF. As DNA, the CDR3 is TGTGCCAGCACTAAATCGACGGGCAGGACCTACGAGCAGTACTTC.

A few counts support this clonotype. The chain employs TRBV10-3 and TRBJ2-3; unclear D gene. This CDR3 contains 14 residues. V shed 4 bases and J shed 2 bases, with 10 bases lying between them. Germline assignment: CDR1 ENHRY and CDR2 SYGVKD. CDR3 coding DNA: TGTGCCATCAGTGTTCAGACTCACACAGATACGCAGTATTTT. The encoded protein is CAISVQTHTDTQYF.

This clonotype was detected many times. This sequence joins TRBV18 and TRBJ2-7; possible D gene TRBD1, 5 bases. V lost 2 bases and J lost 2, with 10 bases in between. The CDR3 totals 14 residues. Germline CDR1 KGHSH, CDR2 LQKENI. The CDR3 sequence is CASSPWAGTYEQYF. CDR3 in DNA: TGTGCCAGCTCACCATGGGCAGGGACCTACGAGCAGTACTTC.

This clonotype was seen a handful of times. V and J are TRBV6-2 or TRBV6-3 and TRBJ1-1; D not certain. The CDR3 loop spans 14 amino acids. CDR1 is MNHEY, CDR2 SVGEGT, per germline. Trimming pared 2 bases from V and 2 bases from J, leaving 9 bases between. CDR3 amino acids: CASSYAWDNTEAFF. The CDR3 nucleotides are TGTGCCAGCAGTTACGCCTGGGATAACACTGAAGCTTTCTTT.

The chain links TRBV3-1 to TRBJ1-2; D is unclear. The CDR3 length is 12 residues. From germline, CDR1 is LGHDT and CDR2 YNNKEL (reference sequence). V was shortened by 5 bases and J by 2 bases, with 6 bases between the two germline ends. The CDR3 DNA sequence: TGTGCCAGCAGCTCCACAAACTATGGCTACACCTTC. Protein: CASSSTNYGYTF.

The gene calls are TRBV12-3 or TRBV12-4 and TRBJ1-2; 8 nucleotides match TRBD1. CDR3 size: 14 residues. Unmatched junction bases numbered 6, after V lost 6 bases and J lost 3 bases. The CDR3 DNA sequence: TGTGCCAGCAGCCGGCAGGGGGCTGACTATGGCTACACCTTC. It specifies CASSRQGADYGYTF.

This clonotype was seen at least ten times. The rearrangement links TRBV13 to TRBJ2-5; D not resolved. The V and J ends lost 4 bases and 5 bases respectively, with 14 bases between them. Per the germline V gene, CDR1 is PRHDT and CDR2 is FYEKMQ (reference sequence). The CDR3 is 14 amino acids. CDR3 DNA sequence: TGTGCCAGCAGCTCCGATAAGGGTGGGGAGACCCAGTACTTC. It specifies CASSSDKGGETQYF.